This entry is about one TCR beta chain. PCR used 60 Vbeta primers and 13 Jbeta primers. Libraries were prepared by immunoSEQ multiplex PCR; TCRdb keeps only in-frame clonotypes and omits some of them. The sample lists 130,000 or so clones; 78% were seen once. V shed 4 bases and J 6 bases; nucleotides not matched to a gene: 4. Germline CDR1 reads SGHDT; CDR2 reads YYEEEE. The CDR3 consists of 14 residues. The record originates from a study of cytomegalovirus exposure and HLA in healthy donors. J is TRBJ2-1 and V is TRBV5-6, with 10 bases fitting TRBD1. This sequence originates from a female donor in good health and CMV-seronegative. The sequenced material came from PBMCs. Here the CDR3 reads CASSLGTGVNEQFF. Written as DNA, the CDR3 is TGTGCCAGCAGCCTCGGGACAGGGGTCAATGAGCAGTTCTTC.